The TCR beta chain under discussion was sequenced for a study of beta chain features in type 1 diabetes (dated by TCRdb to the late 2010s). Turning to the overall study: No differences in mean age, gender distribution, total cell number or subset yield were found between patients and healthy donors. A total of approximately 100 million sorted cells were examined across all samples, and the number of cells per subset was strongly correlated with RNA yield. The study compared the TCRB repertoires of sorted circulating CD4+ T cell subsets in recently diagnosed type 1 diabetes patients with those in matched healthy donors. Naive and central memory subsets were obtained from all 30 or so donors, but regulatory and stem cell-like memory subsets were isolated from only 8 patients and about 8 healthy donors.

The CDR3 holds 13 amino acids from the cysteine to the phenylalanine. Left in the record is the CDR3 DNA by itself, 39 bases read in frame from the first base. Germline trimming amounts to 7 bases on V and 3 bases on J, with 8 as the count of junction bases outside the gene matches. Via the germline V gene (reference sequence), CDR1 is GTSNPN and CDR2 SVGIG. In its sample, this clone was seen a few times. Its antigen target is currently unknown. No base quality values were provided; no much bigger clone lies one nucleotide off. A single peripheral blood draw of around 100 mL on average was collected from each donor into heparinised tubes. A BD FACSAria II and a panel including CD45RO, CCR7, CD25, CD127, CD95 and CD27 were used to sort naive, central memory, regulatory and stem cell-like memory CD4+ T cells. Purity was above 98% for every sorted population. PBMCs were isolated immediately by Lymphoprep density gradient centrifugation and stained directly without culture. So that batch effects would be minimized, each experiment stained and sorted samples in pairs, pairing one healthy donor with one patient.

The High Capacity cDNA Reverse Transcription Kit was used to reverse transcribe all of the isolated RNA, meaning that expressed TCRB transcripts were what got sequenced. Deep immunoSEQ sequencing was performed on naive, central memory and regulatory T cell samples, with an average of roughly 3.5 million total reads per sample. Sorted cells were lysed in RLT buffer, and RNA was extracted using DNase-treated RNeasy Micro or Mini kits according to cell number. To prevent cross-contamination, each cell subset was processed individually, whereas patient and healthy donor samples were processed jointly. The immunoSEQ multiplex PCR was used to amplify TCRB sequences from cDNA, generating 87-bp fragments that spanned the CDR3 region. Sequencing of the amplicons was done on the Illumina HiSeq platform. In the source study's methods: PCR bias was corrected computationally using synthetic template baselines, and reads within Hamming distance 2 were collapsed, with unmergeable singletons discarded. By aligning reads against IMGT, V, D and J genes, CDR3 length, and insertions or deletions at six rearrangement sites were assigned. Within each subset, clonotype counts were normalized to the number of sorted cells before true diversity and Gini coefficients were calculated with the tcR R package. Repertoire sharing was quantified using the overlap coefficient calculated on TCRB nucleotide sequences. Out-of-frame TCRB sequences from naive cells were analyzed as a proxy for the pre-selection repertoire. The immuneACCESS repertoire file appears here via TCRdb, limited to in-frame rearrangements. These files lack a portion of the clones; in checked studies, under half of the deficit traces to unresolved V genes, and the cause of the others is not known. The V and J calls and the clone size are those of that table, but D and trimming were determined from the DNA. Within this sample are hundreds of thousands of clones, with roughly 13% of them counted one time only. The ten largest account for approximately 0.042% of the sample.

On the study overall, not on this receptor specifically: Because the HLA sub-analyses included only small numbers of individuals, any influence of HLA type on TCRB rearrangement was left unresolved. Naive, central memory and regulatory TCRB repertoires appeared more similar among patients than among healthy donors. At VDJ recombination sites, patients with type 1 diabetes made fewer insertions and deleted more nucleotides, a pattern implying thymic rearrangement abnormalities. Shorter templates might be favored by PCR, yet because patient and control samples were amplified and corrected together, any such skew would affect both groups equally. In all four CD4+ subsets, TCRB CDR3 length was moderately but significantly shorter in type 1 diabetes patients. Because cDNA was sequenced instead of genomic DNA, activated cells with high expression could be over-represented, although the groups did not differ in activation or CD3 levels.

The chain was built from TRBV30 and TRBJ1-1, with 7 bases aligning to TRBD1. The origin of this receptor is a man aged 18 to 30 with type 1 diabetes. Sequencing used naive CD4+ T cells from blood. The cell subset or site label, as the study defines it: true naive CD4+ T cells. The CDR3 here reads CAFSGGMDTEAFF. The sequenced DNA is TGTGCCTTTTCAGGGGGGATGGACACTGAAGCTTTCTTT.